One sample yielded the 27 T cell receptor beta chains listed below, sequenced in a study of T cell repertoires in cytomegalovirus infection. Each CDR3 protein is one row after TCRdb ran MiXCR on the reads. In the table there are about 310,000 distinct CDR3 sequences, 15% to 20% of which are singletons. Sequenced: PBMCs. The receptors originated from a human donor in good health (CMV status not recorded). Some clones in this sample may be carry-over from other donors' samples.

In this sample, this clonotype turned up many times. This sequence joins TRBV7-6 and TRBJ2-6, with no clear D. CDR3 length: 19 amino acids. Germline CDR1 reads SGHVS; CDR2 reads FNYEAQ. V dropped 1 base and J dropped 0 bases, with 16 bases sitting between them. CDR3 sequence (DNA): TGTGCCAGCAGCTTAGTTCTCCGGCAGCAAAGCTCTGGGGCCAACGTCCTGACTTTC. This codes for CASSLVLRQQSSGANVLTF.

This clonotype was seen at least ten times. This sequence joins TRBV5-1 and TRBJ2-2; 7 bases map to TRBD1. The CDR3 length is 13 residues. Germline-derived CDR1 and CDR2 are SGHRS and YFSETQ. With V trimmed by 5 bases and J by 5 bases, 3 bases remained unmatched. DNA of the CDR3: TGCGCCAGCAGTCCACAGGGGACCGGGGAGCTGTTTTTT. Translation gives CASSPQGTGELFF.

There are many counts of this clonotype. The V and J genes are TRBV6-2 or TRBV6-3 and TRBJ2-3; no clear D gene. The V end lost 2 bases, the J end lost 5 bases, and 11 bases lay between the germline ends. From germline, CDR1 is MNHEY and CDR2 SVGEGT. There are 14 residues in the CDR3. CDR3 region: CASSYDVNGDTQYF. The CDR3 DNA sequence: TGTGCCAGCAGTTACGATGTCAACGGAGATACGCAGTATTTT.

In its sample, this clonotype was seen many times. This rearrangement joins TRBV28 to TRBJ2-3; 9 nucleotides line up with TRBD2. CDR3 size: 14 residues. Germline-derived CDR1 and CDR2 are MDHEN and SYDVKM. The V segment lost 2 bases and the J segment 7 bases; nucleotides outside the gene matches: 4. The CDR3 protein is CASSLAGGTNTQYF. The CDR3 DNA reads as TGTGCCAGCAGTTTAGCGGGGGGGACCAATACGCAGTATTTT.

The chain has TRBV7-2 and TRBJ2-7; no clear D gene. V lost 1 base and J 1 base, leaving 14 bases between the germline ends. Germline CDR1 and CDR2: SGHTA and FQGNSA. This CDR3 contains 16 residues. The DNA for the CDR3 is TGTGCCAGCAGCTTAGATCTGGGGATTGCGTCCTACGAGCAGTACTTC. Translation: CASSLDLGIASYEQYF.

The chain combines TRBV7-2 with TRBJ2-2, with D unclear. This CDR3 region has 16 residues. V was pared by 1 base and J by 5 bases, with 14 bases between. Germline V gives CDR1 SGHTA, CDR2 FQGNSA. Here the CDR3 reads CASSLGGTANTGELFF. The CDR3 nucleotides are TGTGCCAGCAGCTTAGGGGGTACAGCTAATACCGGGGAGCTGTTTTTT.

The sample holds a few counts of this clonotype. This rearrangement joins TRBV20-1 to TRBJ2-1; 10 bases match TRBD2. CDR1 and CDR2 from the germline V gene are DFQATT and SNEGSKA (reference sequence). The CDR3 consists of 19 residues. Germline trimming cut 0 bases from V and 0 bases from J; bases unmatched to any gene: 11. The CDR3: CSARDYETSGSSSYNEQFF. In DNA, the CDR3 is TGCAGTGCTAGAGATTACGAGACTAGCGGGTCGAGCTCCTACAATGAGCAGTTCTTC.

The chain combines TRBV28 with TRBJ2-5; 7 bases align to TRBD2. Germline V CDR1 and CDR2: MDHEN, SYDVKM. Unmatched junction bases numbered 5, after V lost 4 bases and J lost 6 bases. CDR3 length: 13 amino acids. The CDR3: CASSSAGPQTQYF. CDR3 coding DNA: TGTGCCAGCAGTTCAGCGGGGCCTCAGACCCAGTACTTC.

There are many counts of this clonotype. The rearrangement joins TRBV12-3 or TRBV12-4 to TRBJ2-7, with D possibly being TRBD1 or TRBD2 (5 bases each). The CDR3 is 15 residues long. V was clipped by 9 bases and J by 0 bases, with 18 bases between them. CDR3 region: CASRRGASSSYEQYF. The CDR3, as DNA: TGTGCCAGTAGGAGAGGGGCCTCGAGCTCCTACGAGCAGTACTTC.

The V call is TRBV5-1, the J call TRBJ2-5; D is perhaps TRBD1 or TRBD2 (5 bases each). Germline CDR1 reads SGHRS; CDR2 reads YFSETQ. The V and J ends lost 7 bases and 4 bases respectively, with 14 bases between them. The CDR3 covers 13 residues. DNA of the CDR3: TGCGCCAGCTCGATCGATGGGGGAGAGACCCAGTACTTC. It encodes CASSIDGGETQYF.

In its sample, this clonotype was seen once. Here the CDR3 reads CASGQGVYGYTF. In DNA form, the CDR3 reads TGTGCCAGCGGACAGGGAGTCTATGGCTACACCTTC. The chain recombines TRBV6-1 with TRBJ1-2; the match to TRBD1 covers 8 bases. CDR3 length equals 12 residues. Germline-derived CDR1 and CDR2 are MNHNS and SASEGT. The junction had 3 bases not matched to a gene; V was cut back by 8 bases and J by 4 bases.

The rearrangement uses TRBV19 and TRBJ1-6; D possibly corresponds to TRBD1 (5 bases). V lost 7 bases to trimming and J lost 6 bases, with 16 bases between them. Germline V gives CDR1 LNHDA, CDR2 SQIVND (reference sequence). This CDR3 comprises 15 residues. CDR3 bases: TGTGCCAGTACCCCGACAGAGGGAGCTAATTCACCCCTCCACTTT. Translated: CASTPTEGANSPLHF. Complete variable domain (other parts from reference TRBV19 and TRBJ1-6): DGGITQSPKYLFRKEGQNVTLSCEQNLNHDAMYWYRQDPGQGLRLIYYSQIVNDFQKGDIAEGYSVSREKKESFPLTVTSAQKNPTAFYLCASTPTEGANSPLHFGNGTRLTVT.

Only a few counts were recorded for this clonotype. This rearrangement joins TRBV18 to TRBJ2-3; D may be TRBD2 (5 bases). The CDR3 is made up of 13 amino acids. The germline CDR1 and CDR2 sequences are KGHSH and LQKENI. Trimming pared 2 bases from V and 5 bases from J, leaving 8 bases between. DNA of the CDR3: TGTGCCAGCTCACCATTAGAGGGAGATACGCAGTATTTT. This sequence encodes CASSPLEGDTQYF.

V usage is TRBV12-3 or TRBV12-4 and J usage is TRBJ2-2; TRBD1 agrees at 8 bases. V gave up 8 bases and J gave up 2 bases; unmatched junction bases: 13. The CDR3 spans 17 residues. CDR3 protein: CASVPRTGPFNTGELFF. CDR3 nucleotide sequence: TGTGCCAGCGTTCCCCGGACAGGGCCATTTAACACCGGGGAGCTGTTTTTT.

This clonotype came up many times. V is TRBV12-3 or TRBV12-4 and J is TRBJ2-5, with TRBD2 matching 15 bases. Unmatched junction bases numbered 8, after V lost 6 bases and J lost 6 bases. The CDR3 covers 16 residues. CDR3 sequence: CASRNSGTSGGKTQYF. The CDR3, as DNA: TGTGCCAGCAGGAACTCCGGGACTAGCGGGGGGAAGACCCAGTACTTC.

The chain combines TRBV5-1 with TRBJ2-3; 8 bases are a match to TRBD2. The CDR3 has 16 amino acids. Losses at the gene ends were 4 bases for V and 2 bases for J; bases not matched to a gene: 9. In germline, CDR1 is SGHRS, CDR2 YFSETQ. CDR3 residues: CASSVGGAGVTDTQYF. CDR3 in DNA: TGCGCCAGCAGCGTGGGCGGAGCGGGGGTCACAGATACGCAGTATTTT.

The chain has TRBV12-3 or TRBV12-4 and TRBJ1-3, with a tentative D call TRBD1 (5 bases). V lost 2 bases, J lost 0 bases, and 11 bases lay in between. This CDR3 contains 16 residues. CDR3 loop: CASSLWQGSSGNTIYF. Here the CDR3 DNA reads TGTGCCAGCAGTTTATGGCAGGGTTCCTCTGGAAACACCATATATTTT.

In this sample, this clonotype turned up a few times. V gene TRBV6-1 combines with J gene TRBJ2-5, with a tentative D call TRBD1 (6 bases). The V gene lost 5 bases and the J gene lost 1 base, with 11 bases spanning the gap. The CDR3 sequence is 14 residues long. Germline CDR1 is MNHNS and CDR2 is SASEGT. The CDR3 loop is CASSSTGIQETQYF. The DNA for the CDR3 is TGTGCCAGCAGTTCCACAGGGATCCAAGAGACCCAGTACTTC.

This clonotype was counted a few times. The chain combines TRBV5-6 with TRBJ2-3; D is unresolved. CDR1 SGHDT and CDR2 YYEEEE come from the germline V gene. This CDR3 has 15 amino acids. V was cut by 1 base and J by 2 bases, with 11 bases left in between. Here the CDR3 DNA reads TGTGCCAGCAGCTTGTCGTACAGAACCACAGATACGCAGTATTTT. The encoded protein is CASSLSYRTTDTQYF.

This clonotype was observed many times. The chain combines TRBV20-1 with TRBJ2-5; 11 nucleotides match TRBD2. CDR3 length: 18 amino acids. The V and J ends lost 0 bases and 5 bases, in that order; junction bases with no gene match: 14. Germline assignment: CDR1 DFQATT and CDR2 SNEGSKA (reference sequence). The CDR3 DNA follows: TGCAGTGCTAGAGATCGCGGCACTAGCGGGGGCCGGGATGAGACCCAGTACTTC. This sequence encodes CSARDRGTSGGRDETQYF.

This clonotype was seen repeatedly, ten times or more. The gene calls are TRBV5-1 and TRBJ2-2, with D unresolved. V gave up 4 bases and J gave up 2 bases, with 9 bases separating them. Germline V gene lookup returns CDR1 SGHRS and CDR2 YFSETQ. This CDR3 has 14 residues. The CDR3 coding sequence is TGCGCCAGCAGCCTAAGATCCAACACCGGGGAGCTGTTTTTT. This encodes CASSLRSNTGELFF.

This clonotype was detected a few times. CDR3 bases: TGTGCCAGCAGTTTAGAGCCGGCGCCATTCCCCGGGGAGCTGTTTTTT. Residues: CASSLEPAPFPGELFF. The rearrangement joins TRBV12-3 or TRBV12-4 to TRBJ2-2; D uncertain. The CDR3 sequence is 16 residues long. Trimming removed 1 base from V and 6 bases from J, with 15 bases in between.

This rearrangement joins TRBV5-1 to TRBJ1-6; D unclear. CDR1 is SGHRS, CDR2 YFSETQ, per germline. The CDR3 loop spans 15 amino acids. V lost 4 bases to trimming and J lost 8 bases, with 16 bases between them. DNA of the CDR3: TGCGCCAGCAGCCCTGGCGGGCCGCCTGATTCACCCCTCCACTTT. Translated, it gives CASSPGGPPDSPLHF.

The V call is TRBV27, the J call TRBJ2-7; no clear D. V dropped 0 bases and J dropped 2 bases, with 11 bases sitting between them. Germline V lookup: CDR1 MNHEY, CDR2 SMNVEV (reference sequence). The CDR3 contains 15 residues. The chain's CDR3 is CASSLSPGLPYEQYF. The CDR3 DNA reads as TGTGCCAGCAGTTTATCGCCTGGGCTCCCCTACGAGCAGTACTTC.

In its sample, this clonotype was seen many times. The chain is built from TRBV5-6 and TRBJ2-6, with 7 bases lining up with TRBD2. The CDR3 contains 16 residues. Per the germline V gene, CDR1 is SGHDT and CDR2 is YYEEEE. The V segment lost 0 bases and the J segment 2 bases; nucleotides outside the gene matches: 2. CDR3 nucleotides: TGTGCCAGCAGCTTGGGGGCGGGAGCTGGGGCCAACGTCCTGACTTTC. Its protein is CASSLGAGAGANVLTF.

This clonotype was seen a few times. This CDR3 is CASSSRFDWGNNYGYTF. CDR3 bases: TGTGCCAGCAGTAGCCGGTTCGATTGGGGGAACAACTATGGCTACACCTTC. V usage is TRBV6-1 and J usage is TRBJ1-2, with a weak D call TRBD1 (5 bases). The CDR3 runs 17 residues. The V gene's germline CDR1 is MNHNS and CDR2 SASEGT. V dropped 5 bases and J dropped 2 bases, with 21 bases sitting between them.

The V call is TRBV6-5, the J call TRBJ1-1, with 11 bases that match TRBD1. Germline V gene lookup returns CDR1 MNHEY and CDR2 SVGAGI. The CDR3 length is 15 residues. The ends lost 6 bases at V and 0 bases at J; junction bases unmatched: 3. The CDR3 region is CASRGTGGVNTEAFF. DNA for the CDR3: TGTGCCAGCAGGGGGACAGGGGGGGTGAACACTGAAGCTTTCTTT.